The entry that follows covers one T cell receptor (beta chain) sequence. A much larger clone is a single base away; this may be a read error. These data come from a study of blood T cells in healthy people across ages. The CDR3 runs to 17 residues. The germline V gene encodes CDR1 SNHLY and CDR2 FYNNEI. J lost 5 bases, V lost 5 bases, and 13 bases had no gene match. The authors ran a second PCR of 7 to 11 cycles using a sample-barcoded 5' primer and a J-beta primer mix. TCRdb itself ran the 5' RACE reads through MiXCR, one entry per CDR3 protein. This sample has hundreds of thousands of distinct CDR3 sequences; roughly half occur once, and the top ten carry approximately 15%.

Sequences were obtained from blood. The source of this sequence is a woman aged 80 or over in good health. The V gene is TRBV2, the J gene TRBJ2-1; 9 nucleotides match TRBD2. The CDR3 DNA follows: TGTGCCAGCAGTCTGACTAGCGGCTACTCGACCCACAATGAGCAGTTCTTC. Encoded protein: CASSLTSGYSTHNEQFF.